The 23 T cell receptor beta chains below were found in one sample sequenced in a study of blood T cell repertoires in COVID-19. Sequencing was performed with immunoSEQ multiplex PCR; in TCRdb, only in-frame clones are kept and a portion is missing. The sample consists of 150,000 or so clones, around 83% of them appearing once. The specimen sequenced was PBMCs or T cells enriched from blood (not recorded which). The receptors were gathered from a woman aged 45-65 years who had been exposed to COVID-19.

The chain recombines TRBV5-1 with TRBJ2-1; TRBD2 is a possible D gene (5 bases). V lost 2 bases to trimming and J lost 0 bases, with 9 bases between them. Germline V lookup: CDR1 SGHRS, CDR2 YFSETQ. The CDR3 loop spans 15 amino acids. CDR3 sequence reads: CASSFVAFSYNEQFF. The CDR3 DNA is TGCGCCAGCAGCTTTGTAGCGTTCTCCTACAATGAGCAGTTCTTC.

CDR3 amino acids: CASSVNDRDEQYF. The CDR3 DNA reads TGTGCCAGCAGCGTGAACGACAGGGACGAGCAGTACTTC. This chain uses TRBV9 with TRBJ2-7; TRBD1 matches 7 bases. With V trimmed by 2 bases and J by 5 bases, 4 bases remained unmatched. Germline CDR1 reads SGDLS; CDR2 reads YYNGEE. This CDR3 spans 13 amino acids.

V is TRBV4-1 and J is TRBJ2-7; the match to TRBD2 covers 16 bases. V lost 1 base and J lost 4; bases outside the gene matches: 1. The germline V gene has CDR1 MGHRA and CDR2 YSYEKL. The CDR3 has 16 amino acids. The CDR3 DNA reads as TGCGCCAGCAGCCAAGGGGGACTAGCGGGAGGGTACGAGCAGTACTTC. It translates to CASSQGGLAGGYEQYF.

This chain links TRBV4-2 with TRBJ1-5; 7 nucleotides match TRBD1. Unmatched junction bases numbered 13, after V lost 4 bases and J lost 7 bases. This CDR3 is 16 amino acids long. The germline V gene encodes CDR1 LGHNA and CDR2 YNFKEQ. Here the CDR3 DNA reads TGTGCCAGCAGCCCAACCATCCAGCAGGGGGAACAGCCCCAGCATTTT. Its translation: CASSPTIQQGEQPQHF.

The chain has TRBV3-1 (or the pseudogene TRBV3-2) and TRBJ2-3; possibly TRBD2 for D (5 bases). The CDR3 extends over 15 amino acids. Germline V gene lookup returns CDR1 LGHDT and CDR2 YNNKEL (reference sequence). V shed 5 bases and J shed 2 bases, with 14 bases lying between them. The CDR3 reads CASSATGIYTDTQYF. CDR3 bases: TGTGCCAGCAGCGCGACCGGGATTTACACAGATACGCAGTATTTT.

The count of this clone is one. Here the CDR3 reads CASSLSGLNQPQHF. The DNA for the CDR3 is TGTGCCAGCTCACTATCAGGGCTCAATCAGCCCCAGCATTTT. The chain links TRBV18 to TRBJ1-5; D is perhaps TRBD1 (5 bases). The CDR3 covers 14 residues. CDR1 and CDR2 from the germline V gene are KGHSH and LQKENI. The germline V and J ends were trimmed by 4 bases and 3 bases, with 10 bases remaining between them.

The CDR3, as DNA: TGCAGTGCCCGCGGACAGATTGAAGCTTTCTTT. Protein sequence: CSARGQIEAFF. The J gene is TRBJ1-1, the V gene TRBV20-1; D is perhaps TRBD1 (6 bases). The CDR3 has 11 amino acids. The V end was cut by 6 bases, the J end by 7 bases, with 12 bases between. CDR1 and CDR2 from the germline V gene are DFQATT and SNEGSKA (reference sequence).

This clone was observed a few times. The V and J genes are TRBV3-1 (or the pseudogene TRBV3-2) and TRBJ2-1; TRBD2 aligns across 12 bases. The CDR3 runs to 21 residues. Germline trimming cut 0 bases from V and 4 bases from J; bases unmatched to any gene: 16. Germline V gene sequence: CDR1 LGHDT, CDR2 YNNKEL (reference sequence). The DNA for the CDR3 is TGTGCCAGCAGCCAAGAAGGCCTAGCGGGAGGGTTCTGCATCGTGTACAATGAGCAGTTCTTC. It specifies CASSQEGLAGGFCIVYNEQFF.

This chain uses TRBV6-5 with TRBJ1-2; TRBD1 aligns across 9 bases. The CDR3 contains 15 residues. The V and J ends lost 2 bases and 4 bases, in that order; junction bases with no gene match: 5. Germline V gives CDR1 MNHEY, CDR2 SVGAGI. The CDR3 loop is CASSYSRDRVYGYTF. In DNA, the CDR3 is TGTGCCAGCAGTTACAGCCGGGACAGGGTCTATGGCTACACCTTC.

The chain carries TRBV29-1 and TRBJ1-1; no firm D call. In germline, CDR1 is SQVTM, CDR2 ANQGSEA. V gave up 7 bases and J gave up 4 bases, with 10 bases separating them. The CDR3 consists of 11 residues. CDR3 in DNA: TGCAGCGCGGAAGGGAGCACTGAAGCTTTCTTT. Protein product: CSAEGSTEAFF.

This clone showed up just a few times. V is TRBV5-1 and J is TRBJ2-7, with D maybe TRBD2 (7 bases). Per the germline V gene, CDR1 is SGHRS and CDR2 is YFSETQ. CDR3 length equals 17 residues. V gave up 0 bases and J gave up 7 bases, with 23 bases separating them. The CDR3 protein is CASSLAGPRGSGGEQYF. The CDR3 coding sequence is TGCGCCAGCAGCTTGGCCGGTCCCAGGGGTTCCGGGGGGGAGCAGTACTTC.

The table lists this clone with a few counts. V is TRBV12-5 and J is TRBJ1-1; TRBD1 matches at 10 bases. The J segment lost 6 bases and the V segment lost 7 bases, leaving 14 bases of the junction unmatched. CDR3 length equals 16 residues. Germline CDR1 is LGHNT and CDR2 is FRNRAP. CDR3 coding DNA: TGTGCTAGTGACTTGTTGGGGGGACAGGGGCTTGCTGAAGCTTTCTTT. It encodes CASDLLGGQGLAEAFF.

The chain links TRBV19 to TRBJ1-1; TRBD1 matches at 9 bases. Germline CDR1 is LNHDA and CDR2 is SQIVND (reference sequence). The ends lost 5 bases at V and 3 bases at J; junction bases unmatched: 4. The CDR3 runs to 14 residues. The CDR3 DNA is TGTGCCAGTAGTGTACAGGGGGCGTACACTGAAGCTTTCTTT. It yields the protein CASSVQGAYTEAFF.

CDR3 amino acids: CASSLQGLYEQYF. CDR3 sequence (DNA): TGTGCCAGCAGCTTACAGGGCCTCTACGAGCAGTACTTC. The chain uses TRBV5-6 and TRBJ2-7; a possible D gene is TRBD1 (6 bases). Trimming stripped 2 bases from V and 3 bases from J, with 9 bases between. This CDR3 is built from 13 residues. Per the germline V gene, CDR1 is SGHDT and CDR2 is YYEEEE.

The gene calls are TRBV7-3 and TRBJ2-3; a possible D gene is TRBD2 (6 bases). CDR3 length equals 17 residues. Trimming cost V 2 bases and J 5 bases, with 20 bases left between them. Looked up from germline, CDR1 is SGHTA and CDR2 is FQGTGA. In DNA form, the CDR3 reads TGTGCCAGCAGCTTAGCCGGGACGCCGCCGGGGGTAGATACGCAGTATTTT. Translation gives CASSLAGTPPGVDTQYF.

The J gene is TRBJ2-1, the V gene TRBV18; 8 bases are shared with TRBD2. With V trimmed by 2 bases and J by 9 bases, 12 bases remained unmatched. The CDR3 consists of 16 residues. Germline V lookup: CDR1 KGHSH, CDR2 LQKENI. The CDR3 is CASSPDPGGAYSEQFF. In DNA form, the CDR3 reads TGTGCCAGCTCACCAGATCCCGGGGGGGCCTATAGTGAGCAGTTCTTC.

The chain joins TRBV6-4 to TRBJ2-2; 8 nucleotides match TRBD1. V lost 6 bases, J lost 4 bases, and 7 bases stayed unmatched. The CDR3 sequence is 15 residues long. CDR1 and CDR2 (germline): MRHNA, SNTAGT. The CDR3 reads CASSPDRDGTGELFF. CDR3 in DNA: TGTGCCAGCAGCCCGGACAGGGATGGCACCGGGGAGCTGTTTTTT.

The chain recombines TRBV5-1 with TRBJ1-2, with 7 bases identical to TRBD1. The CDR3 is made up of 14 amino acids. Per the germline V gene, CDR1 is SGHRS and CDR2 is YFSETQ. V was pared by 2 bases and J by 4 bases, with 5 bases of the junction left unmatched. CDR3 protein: CASSFNRDSYGYTF. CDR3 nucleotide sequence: TGCGCCAGCAGCTTTAACCGGGACAGCTATGGCTACACCTTC.

The CDR3 region is CASSLDPDRGRTYEQYF. The DNA for the CDR3 is TGTGCCAGCAGCTTAGACCCCGACAGGGGTAGGACCTACGAGCAGTACTTC. The rearrangement links TRBV7-8 to TRBJ2-7; TRBD1 matches 8 bases. Trimming removed 1 base from V and 2 bases from J; junction bases left unmatched: 10. The CDR3 is made up of 17 amino acids. In germline, CDR1 is SGHVS, CDR2 FQNEAQ.

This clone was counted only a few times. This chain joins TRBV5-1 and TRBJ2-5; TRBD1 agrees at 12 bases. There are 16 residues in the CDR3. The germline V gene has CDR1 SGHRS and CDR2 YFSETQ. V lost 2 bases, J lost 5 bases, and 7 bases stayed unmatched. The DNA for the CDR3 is TGCGCCAGCAGCTTTTCCGGGACAGGGGGCCGGGAGACCCAGTACTTC. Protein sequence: CASSFSGTGGRETQYF.

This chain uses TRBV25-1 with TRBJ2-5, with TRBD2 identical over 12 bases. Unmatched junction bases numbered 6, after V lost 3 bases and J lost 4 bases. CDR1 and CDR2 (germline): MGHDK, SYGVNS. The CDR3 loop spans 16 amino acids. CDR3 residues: CASSDSSLAGGETQYF. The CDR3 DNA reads TGTGCCAGCAGTGATTCTTCACTAGCGGGGGGAGAGACCCAGTACTTC.

The CDR3 spells CASSAPTEGEAFF. CDR3 DNA sequence: TGTGCCAGCAGTGCCCCCACGGAGGGTGAAGCTTTCTTT. The V gene is TRBV25-1, the J gene TRBJ1-1; D is uncertain. The CDR3 consists of 13 residues. Trimming left V 4 bases short and J 7 bases short, with 13 bases between. Germline loops: CDR1 MGHDK, CDR2 SYGVNS.

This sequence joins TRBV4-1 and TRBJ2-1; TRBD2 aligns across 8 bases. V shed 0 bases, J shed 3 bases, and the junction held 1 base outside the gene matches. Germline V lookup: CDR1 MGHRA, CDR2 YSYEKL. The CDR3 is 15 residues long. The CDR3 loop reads CASSQESGSYNEQFF. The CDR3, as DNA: TGCGCCAGCAGCCAAGAGAGCGGGAGCTACAATGAGCAGTTCTTC.